The clone carrying this T cell receptor beta chain was detected many times. The antigen is not known. This sample is drawn from a study of regulatory T cells in long-lasting Graves disease. The study, taken as a whole, reports: Favored gene segments in persistent disease were TRBV28, TRBJ1-2 and TRBJ2-5. Sharing of public clonotypes was greater in persistent patients (2,741) than in new patients (roughly 1,000).

Per the germline V gene, CDR1 is GTSNPN and CDR2 is SVGIG (reference sequence). The CDR3 sequence is 11 residues long. Trimming took off 5 bases at V and 8 bases at J, with 10 bases between the two ends. Time point described: newly diagnosed GD, antithyroid drugs for less than 3 months. There was RNA extracted from PBMCs, and the TCR library was made from it. The TCR beta library used iRepertoire HTBI primers with Arm-PCR amplification of CDR3. Using its own MiXCR run on the multiplex PCR reads, TCRdb lists one record per CDR3 protein. The table records more than 450,000 distinct CDR3 sequences, around 15% of them present only once. This sample was shared with a second study, whose subject was T cells in Graves' hyperthyroidism and ophthalmopathy.

This clonotype was obtained from a man aged 40-49 years with Graves disease. The chain carries TRBV30 and TRBJ2-1, with D uncertain. Specimen: peripheral blood mononuclear cells (PBMCs), collected at new diagnosis, from a patient treated with antithyroid drugs. The CDR3 DNA reads TGTGCCTGGGCTCGGGCGCATGAGCAGTTCTTC. It is translated as CAWARAHEQFF. Complete variable domain (other parts from reference TRBV30 and TRBJ2-1): SQTIHQWPATLVQPVGSPLSLECTVEGTSNPNLYWYRQAAGRGLQLLFYSVGIGQISSEVPQNLSASRPQDRQFILSSKKLLLSDSGFYLCAWARAHEQFFGPGTRLTVL.